This TCR beta chain was profiled in a study of shared clonotypes between healthy human individuals. Findings and limits, study-wide: Non-shared clonotypes had lower generation probabilities than those shared by all four donors. Rarefaction showed sorted-subset sequencing was incomplete despite large depth.

The CDR3 runs to 11 residues. Trimming cost V 7 bases and J 1 base, with 2 bases left between them. Germline values: CDR1 LNHDA, CDR2 SQIVND (reference sequence). With respect to this clone: What it binds is not known. This specimen includes other DNA sequences encoding the same CDR3.

CD8 cells classed as naive were CD45RO-negative and positively selected for CCR7, excluding terminally differentiated effector memory CD45RA+ cells. Assay: immunoSEQ multiplex PCR; the TCRdb copy retains only in-frame clones and omits some. This sample has about 2.1 million clones, with about 93% found just once. The origin of this receptor is a man aged 18 to 35 in good health. Some clones in this sample may be carry-over from other donors' samples. Sequencing was done on a sample of naive CD8+ T cells from PBMCs. The gene calls are TRBV19 and TRBJ1-3, with no clear D. CDR3 DNA sequence: TGTGCCAGTAAGTCTGGAAACACCATATATTTT. This translates into CASKSGNTIYF.